This T cell receptor beta chain was captured by sequencing in a study of Graves' ophthalmopathy and Graves' hyperthyroidism. General study results and limits: Sensitivity of around 64% and specificity of around 72% were achieved by the model that predicted ophthalmopathy progression. In blood appeared most of the expanded thyroid clonotypes whose frequency exceeded 0.001.

Germline V gene data show CDR1 as SGHTA and CDR2 as FQGNSA. This CDR3 comprises 14 residues. Trimming removed 3 bases at V and 5 bases at J, with 8 bases between. From RNA, the CDR3 regions of TCR beta chains were amplified and sequenced. First-round RT-PCR employed HTBI primers, with a second-round multiplex PCR after it. TCRdb itself ran the multiplex PCR reads through MiXCR, one entry per CDR3 protein. The repertoire holds about 400,000 distinct CDR3 sequences, with 15% to 20% as singletons. The sample holds many counts of this clonotype. The antigen is not known. Other autoimmune diseases, uncontrolled infections, pregnancy or lactation excluded patients from enrollment. The PBMCs had their origin in approximately 10 ml of fresh peripheral blood.

The sequenced sample was peripheral blood. The origin of this receptor is a woman between 18 and 29 years old with Graves' ophthalmopathy. The genes are TRBV7-2 and TRBJ1-6; D is ambiguous. The chain's CDR3 is CASSFWQNNSPLHF. CDR3 in DNA: TGTGCCAGCAGCTTTTGGCAAAATAATTCACCCCTCCACTTT.